This T cell receptor (beta chain) was observed in a study of beta chain features in type 1 diabetes. Study details: All of the samples together had roughly 98 million sorted cells examined.

As to this clone: Its antigen is not identified.

Notes on the study in general: Shortening of TCRB CDR3s, moderate but significant, appeared in all four CD4+ subsets of Type 1 diabetes patients. Healthy donors had naive, central memory and Treg TCRB repertoires that appeared less similar than those seen among patients.

This CDR3 has 14 amino acids. Per germline, CDR1 SQVTM and CDR2 ANQGSEA. V lost 7 bases to trimming and J lost 4 bases; unmatched junction nucleotides: 11. All of the isolated RNA was reverse transcribed, so expressed TCRB transcripts were sequenced. TCRdb keeps only in-frame clones here, not all; method: immunoSEQ multiplex PCR. The sample gives 300,000 to 350,000 clones, less than 10% of which show up once; under 0.5% is in the top ten. The source material was central memory CD4+ T cells from blood. The J gene is TRBJ2-5, the V gene TRBV29-1, with 8 bases aligning to TRBD1. The TCR originated in a woman between 18 and 30 years old in good health. The CDR3: CSASGQGKRETQYF. The CDR3 nucleotides read TGCAGCGCCTCTGGACAGGGAAAGCGAGAGACCCAGTACTTC. Full variable domain (outside the CDR3, taken from reference TRBV29-1 and TRBJ2-5): SAVISQKPSRDICQRGTSLTIQCQVDSQVTMMFWYRQQPGQSLTLIATANQGSEATYESGFVIDKFPISRPNLTFSTLTVSNMSPEDSSIYLCSASGQGKRETQYFGPGTRLLVL.